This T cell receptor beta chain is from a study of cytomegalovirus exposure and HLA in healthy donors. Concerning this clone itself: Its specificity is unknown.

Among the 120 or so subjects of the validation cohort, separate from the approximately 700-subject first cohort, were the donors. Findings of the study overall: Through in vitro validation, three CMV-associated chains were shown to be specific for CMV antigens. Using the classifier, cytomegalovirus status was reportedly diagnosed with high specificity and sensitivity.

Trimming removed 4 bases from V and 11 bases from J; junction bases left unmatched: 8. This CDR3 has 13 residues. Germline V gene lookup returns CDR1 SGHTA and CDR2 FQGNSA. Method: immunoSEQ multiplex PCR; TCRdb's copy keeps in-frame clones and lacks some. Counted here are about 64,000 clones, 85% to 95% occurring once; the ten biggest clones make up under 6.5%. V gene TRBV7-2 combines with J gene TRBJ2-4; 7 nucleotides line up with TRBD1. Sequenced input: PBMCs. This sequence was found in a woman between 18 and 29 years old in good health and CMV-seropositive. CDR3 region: CASSSRQGAFQYF. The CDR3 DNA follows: TGTGCCAGCAGCTCCAGACAGGGCGCCTTTCAGTACTTC.